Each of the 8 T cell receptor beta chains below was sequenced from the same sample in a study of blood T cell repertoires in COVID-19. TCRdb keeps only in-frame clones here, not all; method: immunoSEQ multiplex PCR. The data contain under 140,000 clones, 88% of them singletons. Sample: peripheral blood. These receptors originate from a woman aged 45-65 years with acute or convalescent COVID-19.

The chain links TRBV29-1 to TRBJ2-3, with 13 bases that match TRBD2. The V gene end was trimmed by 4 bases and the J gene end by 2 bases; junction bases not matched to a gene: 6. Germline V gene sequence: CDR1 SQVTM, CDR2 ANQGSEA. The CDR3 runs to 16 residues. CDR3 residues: CSVGGGLAGPTDTQYF. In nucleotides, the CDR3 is TGCAGCGTTGGGGGGGGACTAGCGGGACCCACAGATACGCAGTATTTT.

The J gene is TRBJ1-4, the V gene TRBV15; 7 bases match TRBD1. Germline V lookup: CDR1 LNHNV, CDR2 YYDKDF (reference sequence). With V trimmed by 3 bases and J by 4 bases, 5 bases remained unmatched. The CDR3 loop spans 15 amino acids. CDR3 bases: TGTGCCACCAGCAGCGGGGGACAGCTTAATGAAAAACTGTTTTTT. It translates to CATSSGGQLNEKLFF.

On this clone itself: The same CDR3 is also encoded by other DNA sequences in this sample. The CDR3 spells CASSWDRGTEAFF. In DNA form, the CDR3 reads TGTGCCAGCAGCTGGGACAGGGGCACTGAAGCTTTCTTT. The J gene is TRBJ1-1, the V gene TRBV5-6, with 10 bases that match TRBD1. The CDR3 length is 13 residues. Looked up from germline, CDR1 is SGHDT and CDR2 is YYEEEE. V shed 3 bases and J 4 bases; nucleotides not matched to a gene: 0.

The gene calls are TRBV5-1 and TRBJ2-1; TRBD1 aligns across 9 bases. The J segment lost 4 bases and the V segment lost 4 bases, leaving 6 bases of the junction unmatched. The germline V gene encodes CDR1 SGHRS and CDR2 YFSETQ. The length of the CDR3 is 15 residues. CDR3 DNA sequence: TGCGCCAGCAGCCGTGGACAGGGGAGGTACAATGAGCAGTTCTTC. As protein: CASSRGQGRYNEQFF.

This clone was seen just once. CDR3 DNA sequence: TGCGCCAGCAGCTCACTGAGCACAGATACGCAGTATTTT. Translation gives CASSSLSTDTQYF. The gene calls are TRBV5-1 and TRBJ2-3; D gene unclear. V was clipped by 3 bases and J by 0 bases, with 5 bases between them. The CDR3 totals 13 residues. The V gene's germline CDR1 is SGHRS and CDR2 YFSETQ.

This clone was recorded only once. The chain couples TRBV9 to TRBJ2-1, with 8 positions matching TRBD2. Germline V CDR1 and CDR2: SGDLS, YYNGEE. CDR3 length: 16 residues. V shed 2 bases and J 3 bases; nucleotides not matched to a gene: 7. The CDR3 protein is CASSVTRTSGYNEQFF. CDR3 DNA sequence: TGTGCCAGCAGCGTCACACGAACTAGCGGCTACAATGAGCAGTTCTTC.

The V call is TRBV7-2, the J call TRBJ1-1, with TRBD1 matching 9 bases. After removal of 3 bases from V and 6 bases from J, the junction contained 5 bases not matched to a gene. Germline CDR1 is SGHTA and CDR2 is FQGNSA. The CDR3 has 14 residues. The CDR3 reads CASSFRTGESEAFF. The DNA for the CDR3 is TGTGCCAGCAGCTTCCGGACAGGGGAGTCTGAAGCTTTCTTT.

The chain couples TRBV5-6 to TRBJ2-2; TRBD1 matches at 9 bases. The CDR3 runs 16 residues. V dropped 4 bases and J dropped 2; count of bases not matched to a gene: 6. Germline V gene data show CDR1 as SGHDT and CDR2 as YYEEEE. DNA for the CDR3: TGTGCCAGCAGCCCCATGGACAGGGGCAACACCGGGGAGCTGTTTTTT. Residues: CASSPMDRGNTGELFF.